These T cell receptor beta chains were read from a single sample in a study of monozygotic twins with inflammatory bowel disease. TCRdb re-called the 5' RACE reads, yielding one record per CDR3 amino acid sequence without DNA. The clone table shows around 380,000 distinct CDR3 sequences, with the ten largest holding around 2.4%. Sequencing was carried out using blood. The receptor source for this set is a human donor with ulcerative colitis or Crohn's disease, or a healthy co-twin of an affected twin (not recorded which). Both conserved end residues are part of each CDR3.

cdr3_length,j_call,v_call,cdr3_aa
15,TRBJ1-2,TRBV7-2,CASSRERAVIRGYTF
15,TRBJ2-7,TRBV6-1,CASSRPGTSGYEQYF
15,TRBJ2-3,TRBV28,CASSSWGTDTDTQYF
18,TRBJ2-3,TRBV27,CASSASTGPLSGTDTQYF
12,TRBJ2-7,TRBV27,CASSKGAGVQYF
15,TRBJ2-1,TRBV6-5,CASSSDWPRDSEQFF
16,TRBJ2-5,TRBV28,CASSFSGGVSRETQYF
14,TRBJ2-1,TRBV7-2,CATKTSGGALEQFF
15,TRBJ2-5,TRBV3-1,CASSQLTSAQETQYF
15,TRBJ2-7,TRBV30,CAWSVYFASSYEQYF
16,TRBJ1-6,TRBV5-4,CASSSNPGQGNSPLHF
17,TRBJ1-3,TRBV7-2,CASSLGGTGTSGNTIYF
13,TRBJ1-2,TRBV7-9,CASTHVSDYGYTF
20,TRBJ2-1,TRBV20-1,CSARDKGLAGGPANYNEQFF
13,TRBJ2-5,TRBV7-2,CASSSTGRETQYF
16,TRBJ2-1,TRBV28,CASSKQGIGDYNEQFF
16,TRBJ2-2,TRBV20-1,CSARDRGLINTGELFF
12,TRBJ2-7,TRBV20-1,CSARTGGSEQYF
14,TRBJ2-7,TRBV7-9,CASSLSLADYEQYF
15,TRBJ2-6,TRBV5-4,CASSETTTGANVLTF
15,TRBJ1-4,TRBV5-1,CASSLRGLSNEKLFF
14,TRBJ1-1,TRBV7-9,CASSLAGSNTEAFF
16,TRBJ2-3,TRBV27,CASSWGERGSTDTQYF
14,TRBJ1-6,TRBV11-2,CTSSLAGGWSPLHF
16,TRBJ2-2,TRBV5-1,CASSLERQAHTGELFF
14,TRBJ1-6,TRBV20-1,CSARPRTGYSPLHF
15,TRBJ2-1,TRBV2,CASRAAGGLNNEQFF
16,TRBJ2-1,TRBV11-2,CASRPNRAGPRSEQFF
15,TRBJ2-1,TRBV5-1,CASSLVPDLYNEQFF
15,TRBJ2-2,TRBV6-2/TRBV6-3,CASSYLASGTGELFF
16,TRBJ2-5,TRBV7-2,CASSLELAGGGETQYF
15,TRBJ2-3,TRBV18,CASPRLDRPWDTQYF
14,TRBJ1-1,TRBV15,CATSTQVRGGEAFF
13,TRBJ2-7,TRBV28,CASSTPAGYEQYF
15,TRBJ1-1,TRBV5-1,CASSPGGGIYTEAFF
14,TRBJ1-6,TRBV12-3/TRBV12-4,CASSLAGRGSPLHF
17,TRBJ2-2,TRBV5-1,CASRDTLAGGPGGELFF
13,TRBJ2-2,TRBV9,CASSEVGGGELFF
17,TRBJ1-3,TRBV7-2,CASSPMTGAPSGNTIYF
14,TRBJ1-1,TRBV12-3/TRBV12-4,CASSFAGKNTEAFF